This T cell receptor beta chain was observed in a study of PD-1 blockade in classical Hodgkin lymphoma. The V end lost 0 bases, the J end lost 14 bases, and 16 bases lay between the germline ends. Germline CDR1 reads MNHNS; CDR2 reads SASEGT. The CDR3 extends over 13 amino acids. Described time point: cycle 4 day 1 (C4D1), after less than 7 weeks of nivolumab. Exposure to brentuximab vedotin varied, and each patient had relapsed following autologous stem cell transplantation. Complete response, partial response or progressive disease was recorded as best response. On this clone: Its matching antigen is unknown.

Overall study findings and caveats: Patients starting nivolumab less than 1 year after ASCT had lower diversity and were excluded from later analyses. The CD4+ diversity rise by C4D1 was clearest in complete responders.

TCRdb keeps only in-frame clones here, not all; method: immunoSEQ multiplex PCR. The sample carries roughly 60,000 clones, roughly 92% recorded once. The sample in question was peripheral blood mononuclear cells (PBMCs), obtained before the fourth cycle of nivolumab. The chain uses TRBV6-1 and TRBJ1-2; D unresolved. The receptor's source is a human donor with classical Hodgkin lymphoma. This CDR3 is CASSEADIDRSTF. The CDR3 nucleotides are TGTGCCAGCAGTGAAGCGGATATCGACCGCAGTACCTTC.